Following are 9 T cell receptor beta chains from one sample sequenced in a study of identical twins (dated by TCRdb to 2015 to 2016). Receptors were amplified or captured by 5' RACE. Sequencing took place on an Illumina HiSeq 2000. The public sequencing data were trimmed at Q25 with fastp and processed into clonotypes with MiXCR by TCRdb, which kept only in-frame beta chains. Rows are combined by CDR3 protein, so each entry shows the most common genes and DNA. The sample data list around 300,000 distinct CDR3 sequences, and less than 9% of these were observed just once. The ten largest clones represent roughly 2.1% of the sample. The same specimen was also included in a second study, on yellow fever vaccine responses in identical twins.

Sequenced material: memory (CD45RO+) T cells sorted from blood. What the cell subset or site label conveys for this sample: CD45RO+ enriched T cells. The receptors come from a woman aged 18-35 years in good health.

The chain recombines TRBV5-1 with TRBJ2-6; 8 bases are shared with TRBD2. Germline V lookup: CDR1 SGHRS, CDR2 YFSETQ. The CDR3 runs to 17 residues. V was clipped by 5 bases and J by 1 base; unmatched bases: 8. CDR3 DNA: TGCGCCAGCAGTTCCGGGACTAGTTTATCTGGGGCCAACGTCCTGACTTTC. Translation: CASSSGTSLSGANVLTF.

In DNA form, the CDR3 reads TGTGCCAGCTCCCCCGGGACAGGGGGCCGAGAAAATGGCTACACCTTC. Its protein is CASSPGTGGRENGYTF. This rearrangement joins TRBV18 to TRBJ1-2; 12 positions match TRBD1. The V gene end was trimmed by 6 bases and the J gene end by 6 bases; junction bases not matched to a gene: 11. The V gene's germline CDR1 is KGHSH and CDR2 LQKENI. The CDR3 is 16 amino acids. Based on the CDR3 plus reference TRBV18 and TRBJ1-2, the full variable domain is NAGVMQNPRHLVRRRGQEARLRCSPMKGHSHVYWYRQLPEEGLKFMVYLQKENIIDESGMPKERFSAEFPKEGPSILRIQQVVRGDSAAYFCASSPGTGGRENGYTFGSGTRLTVV.

This chain links TRBV7-9 with TRBJ2-5, with 11 nucleotides matching TRBD2. Trimming at V came to 6 bases and at J to 4 bases, leaving 4 bases not matched to a gene. In germline, CDR1 is SEHNR, CDR2 FQNEAQ (reference sequence). The CDR3 consists of 14 residues. The CDR3 DNA reads TGTGCCAGCAGAGAGGGACTAGCGGCAGAGACCCAGTACTTC. Translation: CASREGLAAETQYF.

As for this clonotype: This may stem from a read error, because a much larger clone lies one nucleotide away. This chain connects TRBV3-1 to TRBJ1-2, with 9 bases lining up with TRBD1. The germline CDR1 and CDR2 sequences are LGHDT and YNNKEL (reference sequence). The CDR3 has 14 amino acids. J was trimmed by 7 bases and V by 4 bases; bases with no gene match: 7. As DNA, the CDR3 is TGTGCCAGCAGCCCCCGGACAGGGGAGTTTGGCTACACCTTC. Translation gives CASSPRTGEFGYTF.

This clonotype was seen repeatedly, ten times or more. This chain's CDR3 is CAIADAEGEQYF. CDR3 nucleotide sequence: TGTGCCATCGCGGACGCGGAGGGGGAGCAGTACTTC. The chain joins TRBV10-3 to TRBJ2-7, with D maybe TRBD2 (6 bases). This CDR3 contains 12 residues. Deletions cut 8 bases from V and 7 bases from J, with 15 bases between. Germline V gene sequence: CDR1 ENHRY, CDR2 SYGVKD.

The chain carries TRBV12-3 or TRBV12-4 and TRBJ2-5; D unclear. Trimming removed 8 bases from V and 7 bases from J, with 11 bases in between. The CDR3 runs to 11 residues. The CDR3 region is CASGTPGTQYF. For the CDR3, the DNA is TGTGCCAGCGGTACCCCGGGGACCCAGTACTTC.

The V and J genes are TRBV18 and TRBJ2-3; tentative D call: TRBD2 (5 bases). V was shortened by 0 bases and J by 5 bases, with 9 bases between the two germline ends. The length of the CDR3 is 14 residues. Looked up from germline, CDR1 is KGHSH and CDR2 is LQKENI. CDR3 in DNA: TGTGCCAGCTCACCACCCCACGGGGAAGATACGCAGTATTTT. It yields the protein CASSPPHGEDTQYF.

This clonotype was counted a few times. The gene calls are TRBV7-6 and TRBJ2-1, with 9 bases fitting TRBD2. V shed 2 bases and J 10 bases; nucleotides not matched to a gene: 9. Germline CDR1 reads SGHVS; CDR2 reads FNYEAQ. The CDR3 is 15 amino acids. CDR3 amino acids: CASSLRAGGAGEQFF. In DNA, the CDR3 is TGTGCCAGCAGCTTAAGAGCGGGAGGCGCCGGGGAGCAGTTCTTC.

This clonotype was seen at least ten times. The rearrangement links TRBV25-1 to TRBJ2-4; D could derive from TRBD1 or TRBD2 (5 bases each). The germline CDR1 and CDR2 sequences are MGHDK and SYGVNS. The CDR3 is 17 amino acids. The V gene lost 2 bases and the J gene lost 4 bases, with 18 bases spanning the gap. This chain's CDR3 is CASSELGNPGQKNIQYF. In nucleotides, the CDR3 is TGTGCCAGCAGTGAACTGGGGAATCCGGGGCAGAAAAACATTCAGTACTTC.